The 9 T cell receptor beta chains below all came from one sample that was sequenced in a study of blood T cells in healthy people across ages. Alongside a J-beta primer mix, a sample-barcoded 5' primer served in a second PCR lasting about 7 to 11 cycles. TCRdb used MiXCR to reprocess the 5' RACE reads, holding one entry per CDR3 protein. The data contain some 560,000 distinct CDR3 sequences, 25% to 35% of them seen just once; the ten biggest clones take up 3% to 4%. This sample was also put to use in a study of T cells of mothers and their children.

Sequenced material: blood. The receptors originated from a boy younger than 10 in good health.

The rearrangement joins TRBV20-1 to TRBJ2-1; TRBD2 aligns across 9 bases. Unmatched junction bases numbered 12, after V lost 3 bases and J lost 6 bases. This CDR3 is 16 amino acids long. Germline V gives CDR1 DFQATT, CDR2 SNEGSKA (reference sequence). The CDR3 reads CSARPRFWREGNEQFF. Written as DNA, the CDR3 is TGCAGTGCTAGGCCCCGTTTTTGGCGGGAGGGCAATGAGCAGTTCTTC.

This clonotype was counted between two and nine times. The chain has TRBV29-1 and TRBJ1-4; D not resolved. The CDR3 totals 12 residues. The ends were cut back, 2 bases at V and 4 bases at J, with 5 bases in the middle. From germline, CDR1 is SQVTM and CDR2 ANQGSEA. This CDR3 reads CSVETYNEKLFF. In nucleotides, the CDR3 is TGCAGCGTTGAAACTTATAATGAAAAACTGTTTTTT.

V is TRBV7-9 and J is TRBJ2-4; maybe TRBD1 (6 bases). This CDR3 region has 17 residues. CDR1 SEHNR and CDR2 FQNEAQ come from the germline V gene (reference sequence). Between the trimmed V and J ends, which lost 0 bases and 0 bases, there was a span of 12 bases. The CDR3 DNA reads TGTGCCAGCAGCTTAGCCCGAGGGGGTTTAGCCAAAAACATTCAGTACTTC. Its protein product is CASSLARGGLAKNIQYF.

The chain couples TRBV6-2 or TRBV6-3 to TRBJ2-1; D ambiguous. This CDR3 spans 13 amino acids. Germline CDR1 and CDR2: MNHEY and SVGEGT. Trimming left V 6 bases short and J 4 bases short, with 10 bases between. In DNA, the CDR3 is TGTGCCAGCAGGTTAGACGCTTACAATGAGCAGTTCTTC. Translating it yields CASRLDAYNEQFF.

The chain uses TRBV30 and TRBJ2-2, with D possibly TRBD2 on 6 matching bases. The CDR3 is made up of 11 amino acids. Per germline, CDR1 GTSNPN and CDR2 SVGIG (reference sequence). V was clipped by 7 bases and J by 8 bases, with 11 bases between them. CDR3 sequence: CAYGGGGELFF. The DNA for the CDR3 is TGTGCCTACGGGGGTGGGGGGGAGCTGTTTTTT.

The chain joins TRBV30 to TRBJ2-5; 13 nucleotides agree with TRBD2. The end of the DNA fits TRBJ2-1 better, so the J call may be wrong. The CDR3 sequence is 13 residues long. In germline, CDR1 is GTSNPN, CDR2 SVGIG (reference sequence). This CDR3 reads CALTSGGVYEQFF. CDR3 DNA: TGTGCCTTAACTAGCGGGGGGGTCTATGAGCAGTTCTTC.

Comments on this clonotype: The junction shows a germline mismatch at one end, possibly a read error. This CDR3 reads CSARDLNTGDYGYAF. In nucleotides, the CDR3 is TGCAGTGCTAGAGATCTGAACACAGGGGACTATGGCTACGCCTTC. This rearrangement joins TRBV20-1 to TRBJ1-2; 7 bases line up with TRBD1. Looked up from germline, CDR1 is DFQATT and CDR2 is SNEGSKA (reference sequence). The length of the CDR3 is 15 residues.

This clonotype was seen only a few times. This sequence joins TRBV11-2 and TRBJ2-5; tentatively, D is TRBD1 (7 bases). From germline, CDR1 is SGHAT and CDR2 FQNNGV. CDR3 length: 17 residues. V dropped 1 base and J dropped 4 bases, with 19 bases sitting between them. CDR3 loop: CASSLVLTRGARETQYF. The CDR3 DNA follows: TGTGCCAGCAGCTTAGTGCTGACCAGGGGGGCGAGAGAGACCCAGTACTTC.

The V and J genes are TRBV7-9 and TRBJ1-2, with 10 nucleotides matching TRBD1. The CDR3 runs 16 residues. The germline gives CDR1 SEHNR, CDR2 FQNEAQ (reference sequence). Trimming cost V 5 bases and J 0 bases; bases outside gene matches: 6. CDR3: CASSPGTGASNYGYTF. In DNA, the CDR3 is TGTGCCAGCAGCCCCGGGACAGGGGCGTCTAACTATGGCTACACCTTC.